The next 18 T cell receptor beta chains were all read from a single sample in a study of blood T cell repertoires in COVID-19. Only in-frame clones appear in the TCRdb table, and some are missing; sequencing was by immunoSEQ multiplex PCR. The sample holds over 150,000 clones, roughly 80% seen once. The source material was peripheral blood. The receptors were gathered from a woman aged 80 or over with COVID-19, enrolled during active disease.

The V and J genes are TRBV6-5 and TRBJ1-2; 9 bases agree with TRBD1. V shed 6 bases, J shed 6 bases, and the junction held 5 bases outside the gene matches. The CDR3 runs to 13 residues. CDR1 is MNHEY, CDR2 SVGAGI, per germline. Here the CDR3 reads CASRTGGQDGYTF. In nucleotides, the CDR3 is TGTGCCAGCAGAACAGGGGGCCAAGATGGCTACACCTTC.

The CDR3 protein is CASSLDSRQGDGYTF. For the CDR3, the DNA is TGCGCCAGCAGCTTGGACTCGCGACAGGGTGATGGCTACACCTTC. The genes are TRBV5-1 and TRBJ1-2; 7 nucleotides match TRBD1. CDR1 is SGHRS, CDR2 YFSETQ, per germline. The CDR3 consists of 15 residues. Germline trimming cut 0 bases from V and 6 bases from J; bases unmatched to any gene: 8. Using reference TRBV5-1 and TRBJ1-2 for the parts outside the CDR3, the full variable domain is KAGVTQTPRYLIKTRGQQVTLSCSPISGHRSVSWYQQTPGQGLQFLFEYFSETQRNKGNFPGRFSGRQFSNSRSEMNVSTLELGDSALYLCASSLDSRQGDGYTFGSGTRLTVV.

This clone was observed once. This chain joins TRBV5-6 and TRBJ1-1, with 7 bases lining up with TRBD1. Germline loops: CDR1 SGHDT, CDR2 YYEEEE. J gave up 1 base and V 6 bases, and 6 bases lay outside the gene matches. This CDR3 has 14 amino acids. The CDR3 sequence: CASTWGTENTEAFF. DNA of the CDR3: TGTGCCAGCACCTGGGGGACAGAGAACACTGAAGCTTTCTTT.

The chain links TRBV3-1 (or the pseudogene TRBV3-2) to TRBJ1-1; possible D gene TRBD1, 5 bases. The CDR3 loop spans 15 amino acids. Germline values: CDR1 LGHDT, CDR2 YNNKEL (reference sequence). Trimming took off 4 bases at V and 1 base at J, with 13 bases between the two ends. CDR3 protein: CASSPGGTANTEAFF. CDR3 in DNA: TGTGCCAGCAGCCCCGGGGGAACGGCGAACACTGAAGCTTTCTTT.

The chain is built from TRBV10-3 and TRBJ1-2; no reliable D call. V was trimmed by 5 bases and J by 6 bases, leaving 10 bases between them. The length of the CDR3 is 12 residues. The V gene's germline CDR1 is ENHRY and CDR2 SYGVKD. CDR3 DNA sequence: TGTGCCATCAGTAAAGGCGGGGATGGCTACACCTTC. The encoded protein is CAISKGGDGYTF.

The chain carries TRBV7-9 and TRBJ2-3; 10 bases line up with TRBD1. Per the germline V gene, CDR1 is SEHNR and CDR2 is FQNEAQ (reference sequence). V trimming: 7 bases; J trimming: 4 bases; junction bases outside the gene matches: 8. There are 15 residues in the CDR3. The CDR3 loop is CASTPGQGLADTQYF. CDR3 DNA sequence: TGTGCCAGCACCCCGGGACAGGGGTTAGCAGATACGCAGTATTTT.

This chain links TRBV3-1 (or the pseudogene TRBV3-2) with TRBJ2-2, with 12 bases identical to TRBD2. Germline V gene sequence: CDR1 LGHDT, CDR2 YNNKEL (reference sequence). After removal of 4 bases from V and 7 bases from J, the junction contained 7 bases not matched to a gene. The CDR3 has 16 residues. The DNA for the CDR3 is TGTGCCAGCAGCCCCTGGGGACTAGCGGGCGGCGGGGAGCTGTTTTTT. Amino acids: CASSPWGLAGGGELFF.

The rearrangement joins TRBV29-1 to TRBJ1-4; TRBD1 agrees at 7 bases. Germline CDR1 is SQVTM and CDR2 is ANQGSEA. V lost 7 bases and J lost 8; bases outside the gene matches: 7. The CDR3 length is 12 residues. The CDR3 nucleotides read TGCAGCGCTCGACAGGGCCCCGAAAAACTGTTTTTT. Translation: CSARQGPEKLFF.

CDR3 residues: CASRRLAGVGDTQYF. The CDR3 DNA is TGTGCCAGCAGAAGACTAGCGGGAGTGGGGGATACGCAGTATTTT. The chain uses TRBV6-5 and TRBJ2-3; 12 bases are shared with TRBD2. The CDR3 covers 15 residues. Germline CDR1 MNHEY, CDR2 SVGAGI. V lost 6 bases, J lost 6 bases, and 7 bases stayed unmatched.

The chain joins TRBV11-1 to TRBJ1-5; D unresolved. This CDR3 is built from 15 residues. Germline CDR1 and CDR2: SGHAT and FQDESV (reference sequence). V gave up 5 bases and J gave up 6 bases, with 17 bases separating them. CDR3 protein: CASSVDGPRGQPQHF. CDR3 sequence (DNA): TGTGCCAGCAGCGTCGATGGTCCCCGCGGTCAGCCCCAGCATTTT.

This rearrangement joins TRBV4-1 to TRBJ1-3; 8 bases map to TRBD1. This CDR3 has 14 residues. V dropped 4 bases and J dropped 9; count of bases not matched to a gene: 8. From germline, CDR1 is MGHRA and CDR2 YSYEKL. The CDR3 region is CASSPGQGFGTIYF. The CDR3 nucleotides read TGCGCCAGCAGCCCCGGACAGGGTTTTGGCACCATATATTTT.

V and J are TRBV20-1 and TRBJ1-5, with unresolved D. Germline lookup yields CDR1 DFQATT and CDR2 SNEGSKA (reference sequence). The length of the CDR3 is 15 residues. The V gene lost 3 bases and the J gene lost 0 bases, with 12 bases spanning the gap. For the CDR3, the DNA is TGCAGTGCTAGTGGAACAGCCTATAGCAATCAGCCCCAGCATTTT. The encoded protein is CSASGTAYSNQPQHF.

The gene calls are TRBV5-1 and TRBJ1-5; D unresolved. Germline CDR1 is SGHRS and CDR2 is YFSETQ. Trimming pared 1 base from V and 0 bases from J, leaving 8 bases between. The CDR3 totals 15 residues. CDR3 sequence: CASSLRGDSNQPQHF. The DNA for the CDR3 is TGCGCCAGCAGCTTGCGCGGGGATAGCAATCAGCCCCAGCATTTT.

This rearrangement joins TRBV6-5 to TRBJ1-4; D ambiguous. The CDR3 is 16 amino acids. Trimming took off 2 bases at V and 4 bases at J, with 14 bases between the two ends. Germline lookup yields CDR1 MNHEY and CDR2 SVGAGI. The CDR3 nucleotides are TGTGCCAGCAGTTACGAGGAGTCGGCTGATAATGAAAAACTGTTTTTT. It codes for CASSYEESADNEKLFF.

The sample holds one count of this clone. Here the CDR3 reads CASSKEVRTSGRNTGELFF. CDR3 coding DNA: TGTGCCAGCAGCAAAGAGGTGAGGACTAGCGGGAGGAACACCGGGGAGCTGTTTTTT. This sequence joins TRBV21-1 and TRBJ2-2; the DNA was not used to check the table's D call, TRBD2. TRBV21-1 is a pseudogene locus. This CDR3 is built from 19 residues.

The CDR3, as DNA: TGCAGTGCTAGTAAAAAGTGGCAGGGATTAACCTACGAGCAGTACTTC. Amino acid sequence: CSASKKWQGLTYEQYF. This chain connects TRBV20-1 to TRBJ2-7, with a tentative D call TRBD1 (5 bases). The CDR3 is 16 amino acids. Germline CDR1 is DFQATT and CDR2 is SNEGSKA (reference sequence). Trimming pared 3 bases from V and 2 bases from J, leaving 20 bases between.

The J gene is TRBJ1-2, the V gene TRBV12-3 or TRBV12-4; 8 bases map to TRBD1. J gave up 8 bases and V 6 bases, and 8 bases lay outside the gene matches. The CDR3 extends over 13 amino acids. As DNA, the CDR3 is TGTGCCAGCAGACCCGACAGGGGATGGGGCTACACCTTC. Protein: CASRPDRGWGYTF.

The V gene is TRBV2, the J gene TRBJ1-1; D gene uncertain. The CDR3 contains 14 residues. The germline CDR1 and CDR2 sequences are SNHLY and FYNNEI. V gave up 6 bases and J gave up 0 bases, with 11 bases separating them. CDR3: CASRAGVMNTEAFF. As DNA, the CDR3 is TGTGCCAGCAGAGCTGGAGTCATGAACACTGAAGCTTTCTTT.